Many counts were recorded for the clone carrying this T cell receptor beta chain. Antigen: not known. This specimen belongs to a study of read filtering for tumor transcriptome and immune sequencing. At the level of the study: Whole-transcriptome libraries were prepared after DNase treatment.

From about 0.4 ug of RNA, a library with molecular barcoded alpha/delta and beta/gamma adaptors was made. TCRdb reanalysed the reads using MiXCR and keeps one entry per CDR3 protein. The sample carries 50,000 or so distinct CDR3 sequences, roughly an eighth recorded once. The CDR3 totals 16 residues. J gave up 8 bases and V 4 bases, and 14 bases lay outside the gene matches. Per germline, CDR1 DFQATT and CDR2 SNEGSKA (reference sequence). Every patient had bone marrow sampled while the disease was active. Study-level points and caveats: Approximately 77% of IR-seq clonotypes had a single read, yet these held about 3.6% of reads. Even smaller IR-seq throughput identified most shared clonotypes.

V usage is TRBV20-1 and J usage is TRBJ2-1; 10 bases agree with TRBD2. This receptor was taken from a donor at least 40 years old with multiple myeloma. The sample comprised a population of CD138-negative cells sorted from bone marrow. The CDR3 sequence: CSATPQLAGFPYEQFF. CDR3 DNA sequence: TGCAGTGCTACCCCACAACTAGCGGGGTTTCCTTATGAGCAGTTCTTC.